Given below is one TCR beta chain in context. In the study's own analysis: Nucleated cell counts were estimated from reference gene primer amplification. Here immunoSEQ multiplex PCR was the method, and the copy in TCRdb shows in-frame clones only, minus some. That table gives V, J and clone size, and the DNA gave D and trimming. Of fewer than 500,000 clones listed, roughly nine tenths were seen once; the top ten hold 1.1%. This sample is drawn from a study of blood T cell repertoires in COVID-19. Background on the study: Acute and convalescent COVID-19 specimens originated in the United States, Italy and Spain. PBMCs, B-cell-depleted T cells, or T cells were the source of the cDNA or gDNA that made up the material.

The trim removed 7 bases at V and 6 bases at J, leaving 7 bases unmatched. The CDR3 is 13 amino acids. Germline assignment: CDR1 ENHRY and CDR2 SYGVKD. The sequence was obtained from a man aged 30 to 45 who had recovered from COVID-19. Source material: PBMCs or T cells enriched from blood (not recorded which). The chain combines TRBV10-3 with TRBJ2-7, with 9 bases matching TRBD2. The CDR3 DNA sequence: TGTGCCATCATAGCGGGAGAAGGGCGCGAGCAGTACTTC. It translates to CAIIAGEGREQYF.